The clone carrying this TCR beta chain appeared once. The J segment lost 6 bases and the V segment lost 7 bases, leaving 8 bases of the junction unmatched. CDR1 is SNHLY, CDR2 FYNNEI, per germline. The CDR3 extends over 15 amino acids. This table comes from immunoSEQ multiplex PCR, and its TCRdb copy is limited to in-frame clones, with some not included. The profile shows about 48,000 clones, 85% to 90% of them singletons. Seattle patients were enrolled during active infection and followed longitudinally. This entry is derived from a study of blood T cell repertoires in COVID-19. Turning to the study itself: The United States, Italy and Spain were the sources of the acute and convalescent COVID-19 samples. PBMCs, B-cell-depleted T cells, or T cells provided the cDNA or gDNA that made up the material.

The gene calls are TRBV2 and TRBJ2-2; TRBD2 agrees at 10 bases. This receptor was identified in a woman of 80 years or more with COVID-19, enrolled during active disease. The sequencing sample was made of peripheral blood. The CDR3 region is CASNLAGVRSGELFF. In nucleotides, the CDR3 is TGTGCCAGCAACCTAGCGGGGGTCAGATCCGGGGAGCTGTTTTTT.